A single sample is the source of the 14 T cell receptor beta chains below, sequenced in a study of T cells after yellow fever vaccination. TCRdb processed the 5' RACE reads anew with MiXCR; each CDR3 protein has one entry. The table lists more than 90,000 distinct CDR3 sequences, 7.2% of them singletons. The specimen comprised CD4+ T cells sorted from PBMCs, sampled roughly 46 days after the first yellow fever vaccination. These receptor sequences come from a young man who received the YFV17D yellow fever vaccine.

This clonotype has at least ten counts. V usage is TRBV9 and J usage is TRBJ2-2; possibly TRBD1 for D (6 bases). The CDR3 is 15 residues long. Trimming removed 0 bases at V and 5 bases at J, with 11 bases between. CDR1 and CDR2 (germline): SGDLS, YYNGEE. Here the CDR3 DNA reads TGTGCCAGCAGCGTAGACAACAGGGTGACCGGGGAGCTGTTTTTT. Translating it yields CASSVDNRVTGELFF.

This clonotype was counted many times. The V gene is TRBV15, the J gene TRBJ1-1; TRBD1 matches 9 bases. Losses at the gene ends were 5 bases for V and 7 bases for J; bases not matched to a gene: 11. Germline V gives CDR1 LNHNV, CDR2 YYDKDF (reference sequence). This CDR3 contains 15 residues. The CDR3 region has the DNA TGTGCCACCAGCGAAGGACAGGGGATGTCTCGTGAAGCTTTCTTT. Translated, it gives CATSEGQGMSREAFF.

This clonotype was seen at least ten times. The chain is built from TRBV7-2 and TRBJ2-2, with D possibly matching TRBD2 (5 bases). CDR1 is SGHTA, CDR2 FQGNSA, per germline. Trimming cost V 4 bases and J 1 base, with 7 bases left between them. The length of the CDR3 is 14 residues. Here the CDR3 reads CASSSGMNTGELFF. The CDR3 DNA reads as TGTGCCAGCAGCTCGGGGATGAACACCGGGGAGCTGTTTTTT.

At least ten counts were recorded for this clonotype. The CDR3, as DNA: TGTGCCAGCACCGGGACTAGCGGGGGCTACAATGAGCAGTTCTTC. It yields the protein CASTGTSGGYNEQFF. J is TRBJ2-1 and V is TRBV6-2 or TRBV6-3; 14 bases match TRBD2. The germline V gene has CDR1 MNHEY and CDR2 SVGEGT. The CDR3 extends over 15 amino acids. The V segment lost 7 bases and the J segment 3 bases; nucleotides outside the gene matches: 2.

This clonotype was counted many times. The chain joins TRBV9 to TRBJ2-5; 7 positions agree with TRBD2. The V gene end was trimmed by 4 bases and the J gene end by 2 bases; junction bases not matched to a gene: 5. CDR1 is SGDLS and CDR2 is YYNGEE in the germline V gene. CDR3 length: 14 amino acids. Written as DNA, the CDR3 is TGTGCCAGCAGCTCCTACGGGGGGCAAGAGACCCAGTACTTC. Its protein product is CASSSYGGQETQYF. Filled out from reference TRBV9 and TRBJ2-5, the complete variable domain reads DSGVTQTPKHLITATGQRVTLRCSPRSGDLSVYWYQQSLDQGLQFLIQYYNGEERAKGNILERFSAQQFPDLHSELNLSSLELGDSALYFCASSSYGGQETQYFGPGTRLLVL.

Comments on this clonotype: A much larger clone differs by one base, so this may be a read error. CDR3 in amino acids: CASSFTGTNRETQYF. Written as DNA, the CDR3 is TGCGCCAGCAGCTTCACCGGGACAAACCGAGAGACCCAGTACTTC. This chain links TRBV5-1 with TRBJ2-5; tentatively, D is TRBD1 (6 bases). The CDR3 length is 15 residues. V lost 2 bases, J lost 4 bases, and 15 bases lay in between. Germline CDR1 and CDR2: SGHRS and YFSETQ.

This clonotype occurred many times. The chain is built from TRBV29-1 and TRBJ1-1, with unresolved D. The CDR3 sequence is 12 residues long. In germline, CDR1 is SQVTM, CDR2 ANQGSEA. The V end was cut by 6 bases, the J end by 6 bases, with 14 bases between. The CDR3, as DNA: TGCAGCGTCGGACGGCTGAGGTCTGAAGCTTTCTTT. The encoded protein is CSVGRLRSEAFF.

A word on this clonotype: This sequence may be a read error, since a much larger clone differs from it by one base. The chain couples TRBV20-1 to TRBJ2-1; tentatively, D is TRBD2 (7 bases). Per the germline V gene, CDR1 is DFQATT and CDR2 is SNEGSKA (reference sequence). V was cut by 7 bases and J by 6 bases, with 25 bases left in between. The CDR3 extends over 16 amino acids. CDR3 DNA sequence: TGCAGTGGTGCCGACTACGGGGGGCCTCCTCCCAATGAGCAGTTCTTC. It codes for CSGADYGGPPPNEQFF.

This clonotype was recorded many times. This chain uses TRBV27 with TRBJ2-7; D unresolved. V lost 2 bases to trimming and J lost 5 bases, with 13 bases between them. CDR3 length: 14 residues. The germline V gene has CDR1 MNHEY and CDR2 SMNVEV (reference sequence). The CDR3 protein is CASSLTPERDEQYF. For the CDR3, the DNA is TGTGCCAGCAGTTTAACCCCAGAAAGGGACGAGCAGTACTTC.

In the case of this clonotype: Being one base from a much bigger clone, this may be a read error. The V call is TRBV7-2, the J call TRBJ2-3, with TRBD2 matching 8 bases. Looked up from germline, CDR1 is SGHTA and CDR2 is FQGNSA. This CDR3 is built from 14 residues. DNA of the CDR3: TGTGCCAGCAGCCCGGGGGGGAGCACATATACGCAGTATTTT. Residues: CASSPGGSTYTQYF.

This clonotype was found many times. The V call is TRBV7-8, the J call TRBJ1-1, with D unclear. Trimming left V 5 bases short and J 1 base short, with 11 bases between. The germline CDR1 and CDR2 sequences are SGHVS and FQNEAQ. The CDR3 totals 14 residues. This chain's CDR3 is CASSRRAANTEAFF. CDR3 in DNA: TGTGCCAGCAGCAGGAGGGCGGCGAACACTGAAGCTTTCTTT. Combining the CDR3 with reference TRBV7-8 and TRBJ1-1 gives the whole variable domain GAGVSQSPRYKVAKRGQDVALRCDPISGHVSLFWYQQALGQGPEFLTYFQNEAQLDKSGLPSDRFFAERPEGSVSTLKIQRTQQEDSAVYLCASSRRAANTEAFFGQGTRLTVV.

This clonotype was seen repeatedly, ten times or more. V gene TRBV7-2 combines with J gene TRBJ1-5; TRBD1 matches at 7 bases. Germline CDR1 is SGHTA and CDR2 is FQGNSA. V lost 6 bases to trimming and J lost 7 bases; unmatched junction nucleotides: 12. There are 15 residues in the CDR3. CDR3 sequence reads: CASRPTGAGIQPQHF. Here the CDR3 DNA reads TGTGCCAGCAGGCCTACAGGGGCGGGTATACAGCCCCAGCATTTT.

This clonotype was recorded at least ten times. CDR3 nucleotides: TGCAGTGCTGACAGGGGCTACACCTTC. Translated, it gives CSADRGYTF. The chain combines TRBV20-1 with TRBJ1-2, with D perhaps matching TRBD1 (6 bases). The germline V and J ends were trimmed by 5 bases and 8 bases, with 6 bases remaining between them. Germline V gene sequence: CDR1 DFQATT, CDR2 SNEGSKA (reference sequence). This CDR3 region has 9 residues.

This clonotype was detected many times. V gene TRBV7-9 combines with J gene TRBJ2-7; D possibly corresponds to TRBD1 (5 bases). Trimming shortened V by 3 bases and J by 3 bases, and 6 bases separated the two germline ends. The CDR3 contains 12 residues. Per germline, CDR1 SEHNR and CDR2 FQNEAQ (reference sequence). The CDR3 here is CASSFQGYEQYV. DNA for the CDR3: TGTGCCAGCAGCTTCCAGGGCTACGAGCAGTACGTC.